This T cell receptor beta chain was found in a study of breast tumors, draining lymph nodes, adjacent tissues. Study results and limitations: Tumor TCR diversity was below lymph nodes but above nontumor tissue. Luminal-like breast cancer showed significantly higher tumor–nontumor repertoire similarity than basal-like.

This clonotype came up many times. Its antigen is still unknown. The CDR3 has 14 amino acids. The germline V gene encodes CDR1 MNHEY and CDR2 SVGEGT. V lost 4 bases and J 4 bases, leaving 13 bases between the germline ends. Via MiXCR, TCRdb re-called the multiplex PCR reads, giving one row per CDR3 protein. Among fewer than 20,000 distinct CDR3 sequences listed, 50% to 60% were seen once. This chain uses TRBV6-2 or TRBV6-3 with TRBJ1-2; a possible D gene is TRBD1 (6 bases). This TCR came from a female donor with breast cancer. Some clones in this sample may be carry-over from other donors' samples. The material sequenced was tumor-adjacent breast tissue. CDR3 sequence: CASSLRGQSYGYTF. DNA of the CDR3: TGTGCCAGCAGTTTGCGGGGGCAGAGCTATGGCTACACCTTC.